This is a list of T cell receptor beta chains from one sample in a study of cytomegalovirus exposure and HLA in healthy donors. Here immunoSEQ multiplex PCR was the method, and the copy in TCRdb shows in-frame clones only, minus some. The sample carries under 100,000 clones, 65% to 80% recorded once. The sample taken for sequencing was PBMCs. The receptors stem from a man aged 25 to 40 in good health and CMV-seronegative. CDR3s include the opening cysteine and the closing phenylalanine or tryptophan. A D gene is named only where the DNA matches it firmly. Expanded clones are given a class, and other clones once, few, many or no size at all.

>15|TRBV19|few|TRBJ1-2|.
TGTGCCAGTACCACATCATACGGGTTTAACTATGGCTACACCTTC
CASTTSYGFNYGYTF
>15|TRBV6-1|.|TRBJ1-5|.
TGTGCCAGCAGTGAAGCGTTTCCGGGAGGACAGCCCCAGCATTTT
CASSEAFPGGQPQHF
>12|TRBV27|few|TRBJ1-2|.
TGTGCCAGCAGTTTAGCAGGGGATGGCTACACCTTC
CASSLAGDGYTF
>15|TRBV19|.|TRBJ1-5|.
TGTGCCAGTAGTAGGGGAGCCGGGAGCAATCAGCCCCAGCATTTT
CASSRGAGSNQPQHF
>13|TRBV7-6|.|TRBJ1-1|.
TGTGCCAGCAGCCTACAGGGGAACACTGAAGCTTTCTTT
CASSLQGNTEAFF
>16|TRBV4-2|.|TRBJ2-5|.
TGTGCCAGCAGCCAATTGGGGGGGGCCGTACAAGAGACCCAGTACTTC
CASSQLGGAVQETQYF
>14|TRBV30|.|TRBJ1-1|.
TGTGCCTGGAGTCGCGGACACTTGAACACTGAAGCTTTCTTT
CAWSRGHLNTEAFF
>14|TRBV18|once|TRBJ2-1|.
TGTGCCAGCTCTGAAGCACCTTGGTACAATGAGCAGTTCTTC
CASSEAPWYNEQFF
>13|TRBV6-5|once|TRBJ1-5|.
TGTGCCAGCAGTTTCGTACAGGGTCAGCCCCAGCATTTT
CASSFVQGQPQHF
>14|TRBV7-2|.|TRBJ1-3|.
TGTGCCAGCAGCCTGGGGAGCGGAGCAGACACCATATATTTT
CASSLGSGADTIYF
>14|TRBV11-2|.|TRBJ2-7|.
TGTGCCAGCAGCCCCACAGGGTTAAGGTACGAGCAGTACTTC
CASSPTGLRYEQYF
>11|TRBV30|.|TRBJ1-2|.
TGTGCCTGGGGTAGGAGCTATGGCTACACCTTC
CAWGRSYGYTF
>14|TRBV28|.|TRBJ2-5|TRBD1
TGTGCCAGCAGAAAACAGGGGGTGGGTGAGACCCAGTACTTC
CASRKQGVGETQYF
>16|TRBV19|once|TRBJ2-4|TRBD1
TGTGCCAGCCGGGACAGGTTGAGAAAAGCCAAAAACATTCAGTACTTC
CASRDRLRKAKNIQYF
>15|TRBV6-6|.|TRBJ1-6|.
TGTGCCTCTGATAAGGGGAGGCCGAATAATTCACCCCTCCACTTT
CASDKGRPNNSPLHF
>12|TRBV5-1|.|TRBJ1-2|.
TGCGCCAGCAGCAGGGGCAGCTATGGCTACACCTTC
CASSRGSYGYTF
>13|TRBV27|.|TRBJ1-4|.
TGTGCCAGCGGGGGGTACTTGAATGAAAAACTGTTTTTT
CASGGYLNEKLFF
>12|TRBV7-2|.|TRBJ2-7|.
TGTGCCAGCAGCTTCACGAGGAACGAGCAGTACTTC
CASSFTRNEQYF
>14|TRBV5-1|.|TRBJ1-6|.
TGCGCCAGCAGAGAACTACAGGGTGCTTCACCCCTCCACTTT
CASRELQGASPLHF
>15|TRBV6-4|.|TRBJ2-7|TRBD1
TGTGCCAGCAGTCGATTAAGGGGACAGGGCTGCGAGCAGTACTTC
CASSRLRGQGCEQYF
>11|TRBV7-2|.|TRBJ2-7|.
TGTGCCAGCAGAGGGACTTACGAGCAGTACTTC
CASRGTYEQYF
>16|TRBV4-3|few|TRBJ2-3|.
TGCGCCAGCAGCCAAGCTCGGAGCGGACTAACAGATACGCAGTATTTT
CASSQARSGLTDTQYF
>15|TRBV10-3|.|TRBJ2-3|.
TGTGCCATCAGTGCCCAGGGCGCGGACACAGATACGCAGTATTTT
CAISAQGADTDTQYF
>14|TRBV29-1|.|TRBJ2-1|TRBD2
TGCAGCGTTGATAGGCTAGCGGGAACTAATGAGCAGTTCTTC
CSVDRLAGTNEQFF
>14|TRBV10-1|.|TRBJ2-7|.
TGCGCCAGCAGCCCGCTACGGGGTCCATACGAGCAGTACTTC
CASSPLRGPYEQYF
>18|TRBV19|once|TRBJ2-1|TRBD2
TGTGCCAGAAGGATGACTAGCGGGAGATCCGAAGAGGGCAATGAGCAGTTCTTC
CARRMTSGRSEEGNEQFF
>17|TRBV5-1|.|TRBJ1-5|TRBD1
TGCGCCACCACTGGACAGGGGGCTTCGCATAGCAATCAGCCCCAGCATTTT
CATTGQGASHSNQPQHF
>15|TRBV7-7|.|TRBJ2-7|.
TGTGCTAGCAGCTTAGGGGGTTGGCAGGGGGGCGAGCAGTACTTC
CASSLGGWQGGEQYF
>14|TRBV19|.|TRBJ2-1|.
TGTGCCAGTAGTATGGTGAGGTATAACAATGAGCAGTTCTTC
CASSMVRYNNEQFF
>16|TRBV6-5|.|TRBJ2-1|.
TGTGCCAGCAGTTACTCGAGCCGGGGGACGGTAAATGAGCAGTTCTTC
CASSYSSRGTVNEQFF
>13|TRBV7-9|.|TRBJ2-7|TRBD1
TGTGCCAGCAGCTCGCGGACAGGGCAGGAGCAGTACTTC
CASSSRTGQEQYF
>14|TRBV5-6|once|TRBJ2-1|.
TGTGCCAGCAGCTCCCGGGACTTACACAATGAGCAGTTCTTC
CASSSRDLHNEQFF
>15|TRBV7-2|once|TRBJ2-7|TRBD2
TGTGCCAGCAGCTTAAGACTAGCGAGCTCCTACGAGCAGTACTTC
CASSLRLASSYEQYF
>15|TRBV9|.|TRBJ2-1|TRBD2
TGTGCCAGCAGCGAACTAGCGGGGTTGTACAATGAGCAGTTCTTC
CASSELAGLYNEQFF
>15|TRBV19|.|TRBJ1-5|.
TGTGCCAGTAGTATAGTTCAGGGCTGGGATCAGCCCCAGCATTTT
CASSIVQGWDQPQHF
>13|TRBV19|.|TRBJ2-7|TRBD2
TGTGCCAGTAGTGAATTAGCGGGGGGCCTCTCACACTTC
CASSELAGGLSHF
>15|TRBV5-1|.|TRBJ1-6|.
TGCGCCAGCAGCATAGGACAGTCCTATAATTCACCCCTCCACTTT
CASSIGQSYNSPLHF
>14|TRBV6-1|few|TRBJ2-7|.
TGTGCCAGCACAATAACTCCGTCCCGGTACGAGCAGTACTTC
CASTITPSRYEQYF
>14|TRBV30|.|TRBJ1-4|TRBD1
TGTGCCTGGAGTGTACAGGGGGGTAGGGAAAAACTGTTTTTT
CAWSVQGGREKLFF
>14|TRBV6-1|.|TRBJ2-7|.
TGTGCCAGCACTACTATGACTAGCTCCTACGAGCAGTACTTC
CASTTMTSSYEQYF
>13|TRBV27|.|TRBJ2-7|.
TGTGCCAGCAGTTCAAACCGGAGAGTAGGGCAGTACTTC
CASSSNRRVGQYF
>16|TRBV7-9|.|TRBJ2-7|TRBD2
TGTGCCAGCAGCTTAATCATTAGCGGGAGGGCGTGGGAGCAGTACTTC
CASSLIISGRAWEQYF
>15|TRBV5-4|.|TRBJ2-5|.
TGTGCCAGCAGCTGGCCTCGGGGCGGAGGGGAGACCCAGTACTTC
CASSWPRGGGETQYF
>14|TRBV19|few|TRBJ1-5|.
TGTGCCAGTAGTACGGGGGGGGCAGGGCAGCCCCAGCATTTT
CASSTGGAGQPQHF
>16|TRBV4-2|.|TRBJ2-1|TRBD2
TGTGCCAGCAGCCAAGATGGGACTAGCGCCTACAATGAGCAGTTCTTC
CASSQDGTSAYNEQFF